This T cell receptor beta chain is from a study of T cells in Graves' hyperthyroidism and ophthalmopathy. Study observations and caveats: The model predicted ophthalmopathy a median approximately 6 months before onset. Blood also held most thyroid clonotypes expanded beyond 0.001.

A word on this clonotype: The antigen remains unidentified.

Authors of the study amplified TCR beta CDR3 regions from RNA transcripts. TCR CDR3 underwent first-round RT-PCR with the HTBI primer set. Each CDR3 protein gets one entry after TCRdb re-called the multiplex PCR reads with MiXCR. The table has over 650,000 distinct CDR3 sequences, just under 45% seen once. Uncontrolled infection, other autoimmune disease, pregnancy or lactation disqualified patients from enrolment. This TCR came from an adult man with Graves' disease, either hyperthyroidism or ophthalmopathy (not recorded which). Sequencing was carried out using peripheral blood or thyroid tissue (not recorded which).

The CDR3 region is CSVGGVWRGHEKLFF. The CDR3 DNA is TGCAGCGTTGGCGGGGTCTGGCGGGGACATGAAAAACTGTTTTTT. V is TRBV29-1 and J is TRBJ1-4; tentative D call: TRBD1 (5 bases). The germline V gene has CDR1 SQVTM and CDR2 ANQGSEA. The CDR3 has 15 amino acids. V lost 4 bases to trimming and J lost 6 bases, with 18 bases between them.